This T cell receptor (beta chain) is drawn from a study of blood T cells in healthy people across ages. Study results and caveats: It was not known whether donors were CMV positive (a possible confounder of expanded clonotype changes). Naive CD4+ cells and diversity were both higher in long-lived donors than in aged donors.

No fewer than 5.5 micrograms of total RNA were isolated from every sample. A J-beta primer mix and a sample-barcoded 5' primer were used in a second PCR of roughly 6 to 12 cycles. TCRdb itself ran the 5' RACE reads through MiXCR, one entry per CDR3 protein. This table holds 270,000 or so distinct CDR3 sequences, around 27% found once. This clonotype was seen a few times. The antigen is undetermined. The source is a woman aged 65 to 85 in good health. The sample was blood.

The DNA of the CDR3 is TGTGCCAGCCTACAGGGGGCCGCTAACTATGGCTACACCTTC. Residues: CASLQGAANYGYTF. The V call is TRBV28, the J call TRBJ1-2, with 9 bases identical to TRBD1. The V gene's germline CDR1 is MDHEN and CDR2 SYDVKM. The CDR3 is made up of 14 amino acids. The trim removed 8 bases at V and 0 bases at J, leaving 4 bases unmatched.